This T cell receptor beta chain was identified in a study of type 1 regulatory T cells. At the level of the study: T-allo10 is a Tr1-enriched, alloantigen-specific CD4 T cell product made in vitro.

TCRdb used MiXCR to reprocess the reads, holding one entry per CDR3 protein. Among about 68,000 distinct CDR3 sequences listed, about 69% were seen once. Graft donor-derived T-allo10 cells were described as host-alloantigen-specific, anergic, and alloantigen-specifically suppressive. Trimming at V came to 6 bases and at J to 0 bases, leaving 6 bases not matched to a gene. Germline V gene data show CDR1 as KGHSH and CDR2 as LQKENI. The CDR3 runs to 17 residues. With regard to this clonotype: Its antigen remains unidentified.

Sample: cultured T cells, either the whole culture or a sorted T cell fraction (not recorded which). Subset here: Tr1-enriched cell product generated in vitro against host alloantigens. The clonotype comes from a human donor in good health. This chain joins TRBV18 and TRBJ2-1; 12 positions agree with TRBD2. In nucleotides, the CDR3 is TGTGCCAGCTCGCGGACTAGCGGGGATAGCTCCTACAATGAGCAGTTCTTC. It translates to CASSRTSGDSSYNEQFF.